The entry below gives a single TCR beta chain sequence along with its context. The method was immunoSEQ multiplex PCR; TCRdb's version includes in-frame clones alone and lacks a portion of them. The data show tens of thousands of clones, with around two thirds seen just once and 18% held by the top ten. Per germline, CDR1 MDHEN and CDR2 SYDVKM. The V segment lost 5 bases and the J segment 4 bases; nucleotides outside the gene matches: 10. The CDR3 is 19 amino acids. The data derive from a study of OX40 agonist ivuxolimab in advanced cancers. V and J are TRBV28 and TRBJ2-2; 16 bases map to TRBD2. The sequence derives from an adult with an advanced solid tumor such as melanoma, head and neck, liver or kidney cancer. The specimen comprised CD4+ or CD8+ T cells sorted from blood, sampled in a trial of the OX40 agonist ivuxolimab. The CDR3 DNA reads TGTGCCAGCAGTCCCCGGGGACTAGCGGGGGGGCCGGGCACCGGGGAGCTGTTTTTT. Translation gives CASSPRGLAGGPGTGELFF. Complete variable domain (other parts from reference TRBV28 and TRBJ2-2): DVKVTQSSRYLVKRTGEKVFLECVQDMDHENMFWYRQDPGLGLRLIYFSYDVKMKEKGDIPEGYSVSREKKERFSLILESASTNQTSMYLCASSPRGLAGGPGTGELFFGEGSRLTVL.